This T cell receptor beta chain is drawn from a study of shared clonotypes between healthy human individuals. General study findings and limits: Blood was the sole source, and tissue repertoires probably differ. Naive CD4 clonotype sharing across several donors was about 5.3%.

Genomic DNA from each subset was divided evenly over several immunoSEQ plates. Clones were read by immunoSEQ multiplex PCR, and TCRdb kept only the in-frame ones, dropping some. This sample has about 1 million clones, with approximately 68% found just once. The study drew all its donors from Caucasian adults living in Nashville, Tennessee. Turning to this clone: No antigen is known for it.

The germline CDR1 and CDR2 sequences are SGHRS and YFSETQ. V trimming: 5 bases; J trimming: 3 bases; junction bases outside the gene matches: 4. CDR3 size: 14 residues. The chain uses TRBV5-1 and TRBJ2-2; 7 bases line up with TRBD2. The specimen was memory CD4+ T cells sorted from blood. The subset is: CD45RA-negative fraction. The clonotype was recovered from a man younger than 35 in good health. CDR3 protein: CASRAGSDTGELFF. The CDR3 nucleotides are TGCGCCAGCAGAGCGGGATCCGACACCGGGGAGCTGTTTTTT.